The 22 T cell receptor beta chains reported below all come from one sample, sequenced in a study of blood T cell repertoires in COVID-19. Repertoires were generated with immunoSEQ multiplex PCR, while TCRdb's copy carries only in-frame clones and drops some. The sample shows fewer than 150,000 clones, roughly 86% of them seen only once. Sequenced input: peripheral blood. Receptors were obtained from a man over 45 with active or convalescent COVID-19.

The rearrangement joins TRBV28 to TRBJ2-7, with D possibly TRBD2 on 5 matching bases. V lost 4 bases and J 3 bases, leaving 19 bases between the germline ends. Germline assignment: CDR1 MDHEN and CDR2 SYDVKM. The CDR3 extends over 16 amino acids. The CDR3 DNA sequence: TGTGCCAGCAGTTCCCCCTCTCCCCGAGGGAGCTACGAGCAGTACTTC. Translating it yields CASSSPSPRGSYEQYF.

V usage is TRBV6-5 and J usage is TRBJ2-3, with D perhaps TRBD2 (6 bases). Germline V gene lookup returns CDR1 MNHEY and CDR2 SVGAGI. The V gene lost 6 bases and the J gene lost 0 bases, with 13 bases spanning the gap. The CDR3 contains 15 residues. CDR3 coding DNA: TGTGCCAGCAGAAGAGGGAGGACAAGCACAGATACGCAGTATTTT. The encoded protein is CASRRGRTSTDTQYF.

This clone was detected a few times. The chain links TRBV30 to TRBJ1-3; D remains unclear. CDR3 length equals 15 residues. V was shortened by 3 bases and J by 4 bases, with 16 bases between the two germline ends. In germline, CDR1 is GTSNPN, CDR2 SVGIG (reference sequence). In DNA form, the CDR3 reads TGTGCCTGGAGGGATCTTCAGGTTGCGGGAAACACCATATATTTT. Translating it yields CAWRDLQVAGNTIYF.

The chain is built from TRBV12-3 or TRBV12-4 and TRBJ2-1; D unclear. The CDR3 totals 12 residues. Trimming cost V 1 base and J 5 bases, with 3 bases left between them. The CDR3 DNA reads TGTGCCAGCAGTTTAGTAGACAATGAGCAGTTCTTC. It is translated as CASSLVDNEQFF.

This clone was picked up one time. The genes are TRBV6-6 and TRBJ1-5, with 7 nucleotides matching TRBD1. The V gene's germline CDR1 is MNHNY and CDR2 SVGAGI (reference sequence). CDR3 size: 14 residues. Trimming took 2 bases from V and 7 from J; bases not matched to a gene: 5. This CDR3 is CASSYRGQQQPQHF. The CDR3 DNA reads TGTGCCAGCAGTTACCGGGGACAGCAACAGCCCCAGCATTTT.

The rearrangement links TRBV21-1 to TRBJ2-3; TRBD1, as called in the table, went unchecked against the DNA. TRBV21-1 is deemed a pseudogene. CDR3 length: 19 amino acids. CDR3 coding DNA: TGTGCCAGCAGCAAACCCGGAGACGCCAGGGGCCGCGATCCAGATACGCAGTATTTT. Translated, it gives CASSKPGDARGRDPDTQYF.

The chain carries TRBV7-2 and TRBJ2-1, with 7 bases identical to TRBD2. Germline-derived CDR1 and CDR2 are SGHTA and FQGNSA. With V trimmed by 2 bases and J by 6 bases, 13 bases remained unmatched. The CDR3 contains 17 residues. CDR3 DNA: TGTGCCAGCAGCTTAACCCGGTGGGGCGGGAGAGGCAATGAGCAGTTCTTC. This encodes CASSLTRWGGRGNEQFF.

V gene TRBV14 combines with J gene TRBJ1-4, with a tentative D call TRBD1 (6 bases). CDR3 length: 13 amino acids. Trimming pared 1 base from V and 7 bases from J, leaving 7 bases between. Germline CDR1 is SGHDN and CDR2 is FVKESK. CDR3 DNA: TGTGCCAGCAGCCAAGGGACAGCTGAAAAACTGTTTTTT. Encoded protein: CASSQGTAEKLFF.

The rearrangement uses TRBV6-6 and TRBJ1-1; maybe TRBD1 (5 bases). Deletions cut 7 bases from V and 5 bases from J, with 11 bases between. Germline assignment: CDR1 MNHNY and CDR2 SVGAGI (reference sequence). The CDR3 is 12 residues long. CDR3 protein: CASNNGGTEAFF. The CDR3, as DNA: TGTGCCAGCAATAACGGGGGGACTGAAGCTTTCTTT.

This clone showed up just a few times. This chain uses TRBV5-1 with TRBJ1-4; 7 bases map to TRBD1. There are 16 residues in the CDR3. Germline V lookup: CDR1 SGHRS, CDR2 YFSETQ. Trimming removed 0 bases from V and 0 bases from J; junction bases left unmatched: 2. The CDR3 is CASSLGTGSTNEKLFF. The CDR3 DNA reads TGCGCCAGCAGCTTGGGGACAGGTTCAACTAATGAAAAACTGTTTTTT.

This clone was counted a single time. In DNA form, the CDR3 reads TGTGCCAGCAGCCCATTCGGGCTAGCGGCGAGCTCCTACAATGAGCAGTTCTTC. This gives the protein CASSPFGLAASSYNEQFF. V usage is TRBV3-1 (or the pseudogene TRBV3-2) and J usage is TRBJ2-1, with 7 nucleotides matching TRBD2. V dropped 4 bases and J dropped 0; count of bases not matched to a gene: 12. The germline gives CDR1 LGHDT, CDR2 YNNKEL (reference sequence). CDR3 size: 18 residues.

The chain uses TRBV28 and TRBJ2-3; D unresolved. Trimming removed 3 bases at V and 3 bases at J, with 7 bases between. Germline CDR1 and CDR2: MDHEN and SYDVKM. The CDR3 loop spans 13 amino acids. The CDR3 coding sequence is TGTGCCAGCAGTTTTTTCACAACAGATACGCAGTATTTT. It specifies CASSFFTTDTQYF. Full variable domain (rest looked up from reference TRBV28 and TRBJ2-3): DVKVTQSSRYLVKRTGEKVFLECVQDMDHENMFWYRQDPGLGLRLIYFSYDVKMKEKGDIPEGYSVSREKKERFSLILESASTNQTSMYLCASSFFTTDTQYFGPGTRLTVL.

The rearrangement links TRBV29-1 to TRBJ1-4; a possible D gene is TRBD1 (5 bases). V was cut by 7 bases and J by 4 bases, with 13 bases left in between. The CDR3 spans 13 residues. Germline V lookup: CDR1 SQVTM, CDR2 ANQGSEA. CDR3 sequence reads: CSAHQGYNEKLFF. Here the CDR3 DNA reads TGCAGCGCCCACCAGGGTTATAATGAAAAACTGTTTTTT.

This clone was recorded many times. The chain employs TRBV9 and TRBJ2-2; D call uncertain. Deletions cut 4 bases from V and 5 bases from J, with 6 bases between. This CDR3 contains 12 residues. The germline V gene encodes CDR1 SGDLS and CDR2 YYNGEE. In DNA, the CDR3 is TGTGCCAGCAGCCCAGGTACCGGGGAGCTGTTTTTT. Amino acid sequence: CASSPGTGELFF.

This clone came up once. V is TRBV15 and J is TRBJ2-3; 7 nucleotides agree with TRBD2. Germline CDR1 and CDR2: LNHNV and YYDKDF (reference sequence). Germline trimming cut 1 base from V and 0 bases from J; bases unmatched to any gene: 1. There are 15 residues in the CDR3. The CDR3 DNA follows: TGTGCCACCAGCAGAGCGGGGGGAAGCACAGATACGCAGTATTTT. Translating it yields CATSRAGGSTDTQYF.

This chain joins TRBV15 and TRBJ2-3; tentatively, D is TRBD1 (6 bases). V was trimmed by 3 bases and J by 4 bases, leaving 17 bases between them. Germline V gives CDR1 LNHNV, CDR2 YYDKDF (reference sequence). The CDR3 totals 16 residues. The DNA for the CDR3 is TGTGCCACCAGCAGGCCTCCGGGACATAGGCCAGATACGCAGTATTTT. Residues: CATSRPPGHRPDTQYF.

The chain is built from TRBV24-1 and TRBJ2-5; 9 bases match TRBD1. Germline V CDR1 and CDR2: KGHDR, SFDVKD. The CDR3 length is 15 residues. With V trimmed by 3 bases and J by 5 bases, 6 bases remained unmatched. This chain's CDR3 is CATSDAGTGWETQYF. CDR3 nucleotides: TGTGCCACCAGTGATGCCGGGACAGGGTGGGAGACCCAGTACTTC.

The chain links TRBV19 to TRBJ1-6; TRBD1 matches at 8 bases. Germline V gene data show CDR1 as LNHDA and CDR2 as SQIVND (reference sequence). The CDR3 is 14 amino acids. J gave up 6 bases and V 3 bases, and 1 base lay outside the gene matches. The CDR3 sequence is CASSMGQVNSPLHF. DNA of the CDR3: TGTGCCAGTAGTATGGGACAGGTTAATTCACCCCTCCACTTT.

The V call is TRBV5-5, the J call TRBJ2-7; 12 bases align to TRBD2. The germline V gene encodes CDR1 SGHKS and CDR2 YYEKEE (reference sequence). The CDR3 spans 16 residues. V dropped 0 bases and J dropped 4; count of bases not matched to a gene: 5. In DNA, the CDR3 is TGTGCCAGCAGCTTGGGACTAGCGGGAGCATCGTACGAGCAGTACTTC. Protein product: CASSLGLAGASYEQYF.

The chain uses TRBV10-1 and TRBJ2-7; 10 bases are shared with TRBD1. CDR1 is WNHNN, CDR2 SYGVQD, per germline (reference sequence). CDR3 length equals 14 residues. J was trimmed by 7 bases and V by 6 bases; bases with no gene match: 9. CDR3 sequence: CASRAQPGQGEQYF. The CDR3 DNA is TGCGCCAGCAGGGCACAACCGGGACAGGGGGAGCAGTACTTC.

This chain connects TRBV24-1 to TRBJ2-2, with 8 bases fitting TRBD1. Per germline, CDR1 KGHDR and CDR2 SFDVKD. The ends lost 4 bases at V and 4 bases at J; junction bases unmatched: 7. This CDR3 has 16 amino acids. The CDR3: CATSDIGTGSTGELFF. The CDR3 nucleotides are TGTGCCACCAGTGACATTGGGACAGGTTCCACCGGGGAGCTGTTTTTT.

This CDR3 reads CASRVNRGPEKLFF. In nucleotides, the CDR3 is TGTGCCAGCAGAGTTAACAGGGGGCCGGAAAAACTGTTTTTT. This chain uses TRBV28 with TRBJ1-4, with 9 bases that match TRBD1. From germline, CDR1 is MDHEN and CDR2 SYDVKM. The V gene end was trimmed by 6 bases and the J gene end by 8 bases; junction bases not matched to a gene: 7. This CDR3 is built from 14 residues.